These T cell receptor beta chains were read from a single sample in a study of T cell changes during pregnancy in multiple sclerosis. TCRdb keeps only in-frame clones here, not all; method: immunoSEQ multiplex PCR. The profile shows approximately 73,000 clones, more than 90% of them singletons. Source: CD4+ T cells from peripheral blood mononuclear cells, taken before pregnancy. These receptor sequences come from a female donor with multiple sclerosis, enrolled in a pregnancy study. Both conserved end residues are part of each CDR3. The D gene is left open where the match is weak. Expanded clones get a size class; other rows say once, few or many, or leave the size out.

V	D	J	size	DNA	CDR3
TRBV15	NA	TRBJ2-2	NA	TGTGCCACCAGCAGAGTAGATTTGCGAGGGCCGAACACCGGGGAGCTGTTTTTT	CATSRVDLRGPNTGELFF
TRBV27	NA	TRBJ1-1	NA	TGTGCCAGCAGTCTCCCCGGTGTGGTGGCTTTCTTT	CASSLPGVVAFF
TRBV10-3	TRBD1	TRBJ2-3	NA	TGTGCCAGACCTTGGGACAGGGGGAGAACAGATACGCAGTATTTT	CARPWDRGRTDTQYF
TRBV2	TRBD2	TRBJ2-1	NA	TGTGCCAGCAAGGGGCTAGCGGGAGTAGGGGAGCAGTTCTTC	CASKGLAGVGEQFF
TRBV6-1	TRBD1	TRBJ2-5	NA	TGTGCCAGCAGTGTACAGGGGGAAGAGACCCAGTACTTC	CASSVQGEETQYF
TRBV28	TRBD1	TRBJ1-5	NA	TGTGCCAGCAGTTTGATCCGTGGAGGGGGACAGGGCCGCAATCAGCCCCAGCATTTT	CASSLIRGGGQGRNQPQHF
TRBV11-2	NA	TRBJ2-7	NA	TGTGCCAGCAGCATCACCTTTGGGTTAGCGGCTTACGAGCAGTACTTC	CASSITFGLAAYEQYF
TRBV5-4	TRBD2	TRBJ2-3	NA	TGTGCCAGCAGCCCACTAGCGGGAGGAGATACGCAGTATTTT	CASSPLAGGDTQYF
TRBV6-6	TRBD2	TRBJ2-5	NA	TGTGCCAGCAGTTACGGCAGCGGGAGGGTATTGGAGACCCAGTACTTC	CASSYGSGRVLETQYF
TRBV19	TRBD1	TRBJ2-5	NA	TGTGCCAGTAGTATGGCCCCGGGACAGGGGAAAGAGACCCAGTACTTC	CASSMAPGQGKETQYF
TRBV5-1	TRBD1	TRBJ1-1	NA	TGCGCCAGCAGCCTGACAGGGGACGCCCTGAACACTGAAGCTTTCTTT	CASSLTGDALNTEAFF
TRBV29-1	TRBD1	TRBJ1-2	once	TGCAGCGTTGGGAAGACAGGGGGCGATCTATACGGCTACACCTTC	CSVGKTGGDLYGYTF
TRBV5-6	TRBD1	TRBJ1-2	once	TGTGCCAGCAGCTTTGGACAGGGAGGAGGGTATGGCTACACCTTC	CASSFGQGGGYGYTF
TRBV6-1	NA	TRBJ2-7	once	TGTGCCAGCATCGGGGATGACTACGAGCAGTACTTC	CASIGDDYEQYF
TRBV14	TRBD1	TRBJ2-7	NA	TGTGCCAGCAGCCGGACAGGGGGTGTCGAGCAGTACTTC	CASSRTGGVEQYF
TRBV19	NA	TRBJ1-5	NA	TGTGCCAGTAGGACAGGTTTGGGGGCTCAGCCCCAGCATTTT	CASRTGLGAQPQHF
TRBV30	NA	TRBJ2-2	NA	TGTGCCTGGAGTGTACGGGGAGGCGGGGAGCTGTTTTTT	CAWSVRGGGELFF
TRBV7-6	TRBD1	TRBJ2-1	NA	TGTGCCAGCAGCTTAGAACGGGACAGGTTCTACAATGAGCAGTTCTTC	CASSLERDRFYNEQFF
TRBV27	TRBD1	TRBJ1-1	NA	TGTGCCAGCAGTCTCGCGACAGGGATGAACACTGAAGCTTTCTTT	CASSLATGMNTEAFF
TRBV9	TRBD2	TRBJ2-7	NA	TGTGCCAGCAGCAAAGATGGGACTAGTAACGAGCAGTACTTC	CASSKDGTSNEQYF
TRBV7-8	TRBD2	TRBJ2-1	NA	TGTGCCAGCAGCCCCGCCCGGATAGTGGCGGGGGACAATGAGCAGTTCTTC	CASSPARIVAGDNEQFF
TRBV11-2	TRBD2	TRBJ2-5	NA	TGTGCCAGCAGCTTAGGAGCGGGGGGCCAAGAGACCCAGTACTTC	CASSLGAGGQETQYF
TRBV28	TRBD1	TRBJ2-6	NA	TGTGCCAGCAGTTTATGGGGACAGGGTAAAGCTGGGGCCAACGTCCTGACTTTC	CASSLWGQGKAGANVLTF
TRBV5-1	NA	TRBJ1-3	once	TGCGCCAGCCGGGATGCCTACTCTGGAAACACCATATATTTT	CASRDAYSGNTIYF
TRBV7-2	NA	TRBJ2-1	NA	TGTGCCAGCACCTCTGGGGGAGGGGGGCGCCATGAGCAGTTCTTC	CASTSGGGGRHEQFF
TRBV6-5	TRBD1	TRBJ1-6	NA	TGTGCCAGCAGCCGACAGGGTTCAACCCTCCACTTT	CASSRQGSTLHF
TRBV5-4	TRBD1	TRBJ2-1	once	TGTGCCAGCAGCCTCCGGGACAGCAATGAGCAGTTCTTC	CASSLRDSNEQFF
TRBV5-1	NA	TRBJ2-5	NA	TGCGCCAGCAGCTTGGACCGGGAAGAGACCCAGTACTTC	CASSLDREETQYF
TRBV29-1	NA	TRBJ1-1	NA	TGCAGCGTTGTTGTGGCGGGAAGGTCATCTGAAGCTTTCTTT	CSVVVAGRSSEAFF
TRBV7-9	NA	TRBJ1-3	NA	TGTGCCAGCAGCTTGATAAATCGGCCAGGGCACTCTGGAAACACCATATATTTT	CASSLINRPGHSGNTIYF
TRBV29-1	NA	TRBJ2-7	NA	TGCAGCGCCCTCAGGCCAGGGGGAGGCGAGCAGTACTTC	CSALRPGGGEQYF
TRBV5-1	NA	TRBJ1-2	NA	TGCGCCAGCAGCTTCCTCGAGGGAGGGTTGGATGGCTACACCTTC	CASSFLEGGLDGYTF
TRBV30	NA	TRBJ2-1	NA	TGTGCCTGGAGTGAGAGTCTATCTTACAATGAGCAGTTCTTC	CAWSESLSYNEQFF
TRBV5-1	TRBD1	TRBJ2-3	NA	TGCGCCAGCAGCCCCGGGACAGGTAGCACAGATACGCAGTATTTT	CASSPGTGSTDTQYF
TRBV5-1	TRBD2	TRBJ2-7	NA	TGCGCCAGCAGCTTGGGCACGCTAGCGGGAGTCGACGAGCAGTACTTC	CASSLGTLAGVDEQYF
TRBV15	TRBD1	TRBJ2-5	NA	TGTGCCACCGGACAGGGGCTAGAGAAGACCCAGTACTTC	CATGQGLEKTQYF
TRBV7-2	NA	TRBJ1-3	NA	TGTGCCAGCAGCCTGCCCGGAGGAGGAAACACCATATATTTT	CASSLPGGGNTIYF
TRBV6-4	TRBD2	TRBJ2-2	once	TGTGCCAGCAGTGCCCGCCCCGGGACTAGCGCAGAGCTGTTTTTT	CASSARPGTSAELFF
TRBV7-3	TRBD2	TRBJ2-1	NA	TGTGCCAGCAGCTTAACTGGACTAGCGGGAATCAATGAGCAGTTCTTC	CASSLTGLAGINEQFF
TRBV14	NA	TRBJ1-1	NA	TGTGCCAGCAGCCCAGGGCCAGGGAGGACTGAAGCTTTCTTT	CASSPGPGRTEAFF
TRBV7-9	TRBD1	TRBJ1-4	NA	TGTGCCAGCAGCTTCCGGACAGGAGGGGATGAAAAACTGTTTTTT	CASSFRTGGDEKLFF
TRBV27	TRBD1	TRBJ1-4	NA	TGTGCCAGCAGTCCAAAAAGGCCGGGACAGAGTAATGAAAAACTGTTTTTT	CASSPKRPGQSNEKLFF
TRBV28	NA	TRBJ1-1	NA	TGTGCCAGCAGCCCACAGGGAAGGGGGAACACTGAAGCTTTCTTT	CASSPQGRGNTEAFF
TRBV9	TRBD2	TRBJ2-1	NA	TGTGCCAGCAGCGTAGGGTTACTAGCGGGGATGGGGGAGCAGTTCTTC	CASSVGLLAGMGEQFF
TRBV5-1	NA	TRBJ2-7	NA	TGCGCCAGCAGCTGGGCCCTAGCGACTCCTCCTTCTGAGCAGTACTTC	CASSWALATPPSEQYF
TRBV2	TRBD1	TRBJ1-2	NA	TGTGCCAGCAGCCGCGGGACAGGGGGCGCGGGTGGCTACACCTTC	CASSRGTGGAGGYTF
TRBV2	TRBD1	TRBJ1-5	NA	TGTGCCAGCAGTCAACCCGGGACAGGGGAACAGCCCCAGCATTTT	CASSQPGTGEQPQHF
TRBV5-8	NA	TRBJ1-2	NA	TGTGCCAGCAGGCCCTACAGGTCCTCTAACTATGGCTACACCTTC	CASRPYRSSNYGYTF
TRBV7-8	TRBD2	TRBJ2-7	NA	TGTGCCAGCAGCCAAGCGGGGCTAGGGTACGAGCAGTACTTC	CASSQAGLGYEQYF
TRBV5-1	NA	TRBJ1-2	NA	TGCGCCAGCAGCTTGGGAGGTGGCTACACCTTC	CASSLGGGYTF
TRBV27	NA	TRBJ2-7	NA	TGTGCCAGCAGGGGGACACGTCTCGAGCAGTACTTC	CASRGTRLEQYF
TRBV5-1	TRBD1	TRBJ1-3	NA	TGCGCCAGCAGCTCCACAGGGGGACCCTCTGGAAACACCATATATTTT	CASSSTGGPSGNTIYF
TRBV19	NA	TRBJ2-3	NA	TGTGCCAGTAGTATATCGCGGGAACCGGGAGATACGCAGTATTTT	CASSISREPGDTQYF
TRBV5-1	TRBD1	TRBJ1-1	NA	TGCGCCAGCAGCTACGGACAGGGCGTCGAAGCTTTCTTT	CASSYGQGVEAFF
TRBV10-2	TRBD2	TRBJ2-7	NA	TGCGCCAGCATTAGCGGGAGGGCCCACGAGCAGTACTTC	CASISGRAHEQYF